This T cell receptor beta chain was recovered during a study of chemoradiotherapy in HPV16-positive cancers. About the research overall: Two HPV16-positive patients' cells yielded candidate HPV-specific clones and common motifs.

Concerning this clone itself: Because the CDR3's place on the DNA is in doubt, the DNA is left out and the CDR3 is given as listed by TCRdb.

The CDR3 contains 15 residues when both ends are counted. Germline V gene sequence: CDR1 WSHSY, CDR2 SAAADI. Using immunoSEQ multiplex PCR, the repertoire was profiled, and TCRdb retains in-frame clones only, with some absent. Among around 68,000 clones listed, roughly 86% were seen once. This specimen was blood, taken from a patient who underwent chemoradiotherapy. This TCR was recovered from a human donor with HPV-associated anogenital cancer. This chain joins TRBV10-2 and TRBJ1-2; TRBD1 reflects the table's D call only, with no check against the DNA. The CDR3 sequence: CASSFGQGAGYGYTF.